The 11 T cell receptor beta chains listed next were all sequenced from one sample in a study of cytomegalovirus exposure and HLA in healthy donors. This PCR relied on a set of 60 Vbeta primers and 13 Jbeta primers. Data came from immunoSEQ multiplex PCR; TCRdb stores just in-frame clones and leaves some out. The data show about 97,000 clones, with approximately 85% seen just once and approximately 4% held by the top ten. The sequencing input was PBMCs. The receptor set was obtained from a man between 25 and 39 years old in good health and CMV-seronegative.

The chain couples TRBV5-1 to TRBJ2-3, with 7 nucleotides matching TRBD1. With V trimmed by 4 bases and J by 0 bases, 2 bases remained unmatched. Germline-derived CDR1 and CDR2 are SGHRS and YFSETQ. CDR3 length equals 14 residues. CDR3 coding DNA: TGCGCCAGCAGCGGGACAGAAAGCACAGATACGCAGTATTTT. Protein product: CASSGTESTDTQYF.

This rearrangement joins TRBV5-1 to TRBJ1-3; the D gene is possibly TRBD1 (5 bases). Germline V lookup: CDR1 SGHRS, CDR2 YFSETQ. Deletions cut 4 bases from V and 8 bases from J, with 13 bases between. This CDR3 spans 13 amino acids. The DNA for the CDR3 is TGCGCCAGCAGCACGGAGATACAGGACACCATATATTTT. This encodes CASSTEIQDTIYF.

V usage is TRBV30 and J usage is TRBJ2-7; TRBD1 is a possible D gene (6 bases). Germline CDR1 GTSNPN, CDR2 SVGIG (reference sequence). Trimming cost V 2 bases and J 5 bases, with 13 bases left between them. The CDR3 contains 13 residues. DNA for the CDR3: TGTGCCTGGAGTCCCCGGGCAGGGGACGAGCAGTACTTC. This translates into CAWSPRAGDEQYF.

In DNA, the CDR3 is TGTGCCAGCAGTGAACTAGCGCGGAATGAGCAGTTCTTC. This encodes CASSELARNEQFF. V is TRBV6-1 and J is TRBJ2-1; TRBD2 might be the D (6 bases). CDR3 length equals 13 residues. Trimming removed 2 bases at V and 7 bases at J, with 9 bases between. From germline, CDR1 is MNHNS and CDR2 SASEGT.

DNA for the CDR3: TGTGCCTGGATGGGTAGGGGGAAAGCCGAGCAGTACTTC. Amino acids: CAWMGRGKAEQYF. The V gene is TRBV30, the J gene TRBJ2-7; D perhaps matches TRBD1 (6 bases). The V end was cut by 4 bases, the J end by 6 bases, with 16 bases between. CDR1 is GTSNPN, CDR2 SVGIG, per germline (reference sequence). The CDR3 is made up of 13 amino acids.

The chain uses TRBV7-9 and TRBJ1-5; D perhaps matches TRBD1 (6 bases). V was shortened by 2 bases and J by 7 bases, with 21 bases between the two germline ends. This CDR3 region has 17 residues. Germline-derived CDR1 and CDR2 are SEHNR and FQNEAQ (reference sequence). The CDR3 sequence: CASSLSGTLGSGQPQHF. The CDR3 region has the DNA TGTGCCAGCAGCTTATCCGGGACATTGGGGTCGGGGCAGCCCCAGCATTTT.

This clone was observed once. The chain joins TRBV7-9 to TRBJ2-7, with TRBD2 identical over 13 bases. J was trimmed by 1 base and V by 10 bases; bases with no gene match: 13. This CDR3 has 17 residues. Germline values: CDR1 SEHNR, CDR2 FQNEAQ (reference sequence). The CDR3 DNA sequence: TGTGCCACCCGGACTAGCGGGAGAGAACCCTTATCCTACGAGCAGTACTTC. Protein sequence: CATRTSGREPLSYEQYF.

The chain has TRBV25-1 and TRBJ1-2, with D tentatively TRBD1 (6 bases). V was pared by 8 bases and J by 1 base, with 8 bases between. The CDR3 has 12 amino acids. In germline, CDR1 is MGHDK, CDR2 SYGVNS. The CDR3: CASADSNYGYTF. DNA of the CDR3: TGTGCCAGCGCGGACAGTAACTATGGCTACACCTTC.

The gene calls are TRBV30 and TRBJ2-7; 7 nucleotides align to TRBD2. The CDR3 contains 14 residues. Germline V gene data show CDR1 as GTSNPN and CDR2 as SVGIG (reference sequence). V lost 2 bases to trimming and J lost 2 bases; unmatched junction nucleotides: 6. The CDR3 nucleotides read TGTGCCTGGAGTCGACTAGCCGACGCCTACGAGCAGTACTTC. Translated: CAWSRLADAYEQYF. Based on the CDR3 plus reference TRBV30 and TRBJ2-7, the full variable domain is SQTIHQWPATLVQPVGSPLSLECTVEGTSNPNLYWYRQAAGRGLQLLFYSVGIGQISSEVPQNLSASRPQDRQFILSSKKLLLSDSGFYLCAWSRLADAYEQYFGPGTRLTVT.

This clone turned up a few times. The chain links TRBV2 to TRBJ1-1; 7 bases agree with TRBD1. With 2 bases clipped from V and 2 bases from J, the junction kept 8 bases outside the gene matches. This CDR3 region has 16 residues. Germline values: CDR1 SNHLY, CDR2 FYNNEI. CDR3 sequence: CASSESPTGFNTEAFF. The DNA of the CDR3 is TGTGCCAGCAGTGAAAGCCCGACAGGGTTTAACACTGAAGCTTTCTTT.

This chain connects TRBV4-1 to TRBJ2-7; TRBD1 matches at 7 bases. This CDR3 has 13 amino acids. Germline V gives CDR1 MGHRA, CDR2 YSYEKL. V lost 8 bases and J lost 3; bases outside the gene matches: 7. This chain's CDR3 is CASGEGAHYEQYF. DNA of the CDR3: TGCGCCAGCGGAGAGGGGGCGCACTACGAGCAGTACTTC.